This T cell receptor beta chain came from a study of tumor-infiltrating lymphocytes in primary liver carcinoma. Investigators took RNA and DNA out together from 20-30 mg of unsorted bulk tissue. A primer matching the constant region was used to make TCR beta cDNA from approximately 0.45 ug of total RNA. Library construction for TCR beta comprised three nested multiplex PCR rounds performed with slightly modified ARM-PCR. Researchers ran the first two PCR rounds for roughly 11 cycles each with TRBV1-TRBV30 forward primers and a C-beta reverse primer. One entry per CDR3 protein results from TCRdb running MiXCR on the multiplex PCR reads. The sample yields about 99,000 distinct CDR3 sequences, roughly 69% seen once. This clonotype was counted ten times or more. Its antigen is unidentified. V was clipped by 0 bases and J by 7 bases; unmatched bases: 10. The CDR3 is made up of 17 amino acids. The germline CDR1 and CDR2 sequences are MNHEY and SVGAGI.

Study-wide points: Among the pair types, tumor region pairs showed more overlap than tumor-adjacent and tumor-blood pairs.

This chain connects TRBV6-5 to TRBJ2-3, with 10 bases that match TRBD2. Sequenced input: liver tumor tissue from sampling region 5. The subset was: tumor region T5, tumor centre. This receptor was identified in a woman in her sixties with primary liver carcinoma and hepatitis B virus infection. The CDR3 region is CASSYSSKREGRNTQYF. The CDR3, as DNA: TGTGCCAGCAGTTACTCTTCCAAGCGGGAGGGGCGGAATACGCAGTATTTT.